These T cell receptor beta chains were read from a single sample in a study of spatial heterogeneity in lung cancer. From the 5' RACE reads, TCRdb called clonotypes with MiXCR, one entry per CDR3 protein. This table holds about 47,000 distinct CDR3 sequences, 12% found once. The sample here was PBMCs, taken at follow-up. The source is a male donor with early-stage non-small cell lung cancer. The CDR3 runs from the conserved cysteine through the conserved F or W. Clone size appears in some rows only: once, few, many, or a class for an expanded clone.

clone size	V gene	J gene	CDR3 protein
few	TRBV19	TRBJ2-7	CASSLGTGAFYEQYF
few	TRBV6-2/TRBV6-3	TRBJ2-7	CASSLPPGTGTYEQYF
.	TRBV12-3/TRBV12-4	TRBJ1-1	CASSLQGSDTEAFF
few	TRBV20-1	TRBJ2-3	CSLPHSGSTDTQYF
few	TRBV7-9	TRBJ1-1	CASSLPTGVNTEAFF
few	TRBV14	TRBJ2-2	CASSQGQAGELFF
many	TRBV2	TRBJ1-5	CASRTDTNQPQHF
many	TRBV7-8	TRBJ1-5	CASGGRGDPWNQPQHF
many	TRBV24-1	TRBJ2-3	CATSDNRDRGITDTQYF
many	TRBV20-1	TRBJ2-1	CSARESGNEQFF
many	TRBV27	TRBJ2-2	CASSHGTGNTGELFF
many	TRBV7-2	TRBJ1-1	CASSLWGAESEAFF
many	TRBV27	TRBJ1-6	CASSSGQGAGNSPLHF
many	TRBV12-3/TRBV12-4	TRBJ1-5	CASSLGGPQHF
.	TRBV5-4	TRBJ2-1	CASSSGTGSYNEQFF
many	TRBV7-9	TRBJ2-1	CASSLTNEQFF
many	TRBV5-4	TRBJ1-4	CASSSGTQGEKLFF
many	TRBV12-3/TRBV12-4	TRBJ2-7	CASSPGGSVYEQYF
.	TRBV7-8	TRBJ2-7	CASSPRGRAYEQYF